The 26 T cell receptor beta chains below come from one sample, sequenced in a study of blood T cell repertoires in COVID-19. The assay was immunoSEQ multiplex PCR, and TCRdb's table has in-frame clones only and misses some. The sample includes about 130,000 clones, under 85% of them seen just once. Sequenced: peripheral blood. The source is a man aged 35 to 55 with active or convalescent COVID-19.

The chain has TRBV5-1 and TRBJ2-2; 7 bases map to TRBD1. Germline trimming cut 0 bases from V and 0 bases from J; bases unmatched to any gene: 8. Germline V CDR1 and CDR2: SGHRS, YFSETQ. The CDR3 sequence is 18 residues long. The CDR3 sequence is CASSLEGAGATNTGELFF. The CDR3 DNA is TGCGCCAGCAGCTTGGAGGGGGCAGGGGCGACGAACACCGGGGAGCTGTTTTTT.

This clone has just one count. The chain employs TRBV19 and TRBJ1-2; D unclear. This CDR3 has 15 amino acids. Germline values: CDR1 LNHDA, CDR2 SQIVND (reference sequence). V was pared by 6 bases and J by 5 bases, with 19 bases between. CDR3 DNA sequence: TGTGCCAGTAGCTTCACGGGAGAAGGAAAATATGGCTACACCTTC. Amino acids: CASSFTGEGKYGYTF.

The rearrangement links TRBV7-9 to TRBJ2-3, with 9 bases fitting TRBD2. V was pared by 6 bases and J by 1 base, with 8 bases of the junction left unmatched. This CDR3 is 16 amino acids long. Germline loops: CDR1 SEHNR, CDR2 FQNEAQ (reference sequence). CDR3 DNA sequence: TGTGCCAGCAGTTACCAGCGGGGGGCAGGCACAGATACGCAGTATTTT. Translating it yields CASSYQRGAGTDTQYF. Together with reference TRBV7-9 and TRBJ2-3, the CDR3 gives the full variable domain: DTGVSQNPRHKITKRGQNVTFRCDPISEHNRLYWYRQTLGQGPEFLTYFQNEAQLEKSRLLSDRFSAERPKGSFSTLEIQRTEQGDSAMYLCASSYQRGAGTDTQYFGPGTRLTVL.

CDR3 protein: CATRGGYETQYF. As DNA, the CDR3 is TGTGCCACCAGGGGGGGATACGAGACCCAGTACTTC. The chain uses TRBV15 and TRBJ2-5; possibly TRBD2 for D (6 bases). In germline, CDR1 is LNHNV, CDR2 YYDKDF (reference sequence). V was clipped by 6 bases and J by 5 bases, with 10 bases between them. This CDR3 spans 12 amino acids.

This chain connects TRBV6-1 to TRBJ2-1, with 10 bases identical to TRBD2. J gave up 2 bases and V 5 bases, and 3 bases lay outside the gene matches. Germline-derived CDR1 and CDR2 are MNHNS and SASEGT. The CDR3 has 15 residues. In DNA, the CDR3 is TGTGCCAGCAGTCTAGCGGGGGAAACCTACAATGAGCAGTTCTTC. As protein: CASSLAGETYNEQFF.

This chain joins TRBV2 and TRBJ1-6; 9 bases map to TRBD1. There are 15 residues in the CDR3. Germline trimming cut 8 bases from V and 10 bases from J; bases unmatched to any gene: 12. CDR1 SNHLY and CDR2 FYNNEI come from the germline V gene. The chain's CDR3 is CASSFSDRGGSPLHF. The CDR3 bases are TGTGCCAGCTCTTTCTCGGACAGGGGCGGCTCACCCCTCCACTTT.

J is TRBJ1-2 and V is TRBV9; TRBD1 is a possible D gene (5 bases). This CDR3 contains 13 residues. V lost 0 bases and J lost 8, with 11 bases in between. In germline, CDR1 is SGDLS, CDR2 YYNGEE. CDR3 bases: TGTGCCAGCAGCGTAGACAGGCGGGGGGGCTACACCTTC. Translation gives CASSVDRRGGYTF.

This clone occurred a few times. In nucleotides, the CDR3 is TGTGCCAGTAGTATGGTCCCACTTAATGAAAAACTGTTTTTT. This sequence encodes CASSMVPLNEKLFF. This chain joins TRBV19 and TRBJ1-4; D remains ambiguous. The CDR3 sequence is 14 residues long. CDR1 LNHDA and CDR2 SQIVND come from the germline V gene (reference sequence). The V end was cut by 3 bases, the J end by 4 bases, with 9 bases between.

The genes are TRBV7-2 and TRBJ2-7; the D gene is possibly TRBD1 (6 bases). The CDR3 consists of 15 residues. The V gene's germline CDR1 is SGHTA and CDR2 FQGNSA. V was cut by 0 bases and J by 5 bases, with 14 bases left in between. The CDR3 region is CASSLALGARNEQYF. CDR3 DNA: TGTGCCAGCAGCTTAGCGTTGGGGGCTCGAAACGAGCAGTACTTC.

This clone has only one observation. The chain links TRBV2 to TRBJ2-5; possibly TRBD1 for D (5 bases). Germline V gene lookup returns CDR1 SNHLY and CDR2 FYNNEI. Trimming cost V 6 bases and J 5 bases, with 28 bases left between them. The CDR3 contains 18 residues. CDR3 coding DNA: TGTGCCAGCAGGATTGGGTCAGGTGGGGCCTTTGTAGTGGAGACCCAGTACTTC. Protein: CASRIGSGGAFVVETQYF.

The chain employs TRBV9 and TRBJ1-2; D is unclear. CDR1 is SGDLS and CDR2 is YYNGEE in the germline V gene. Between the trimmed V and J ends, which lost 4 bases and 2 bases, there was a span of 15 bases. The CDR3 length is 15 residues. The CDR3 DNA reads TGTGCCAGCAGCCCCCCCGGGGTCGAGAACTATGGCTACACCTTC. Translated, it gives CASSPPGVENYGYTF.

The V gene is TRBV5-4, the J gene TRBJ2-2; tentatively, D is TRBD1 (6 bases). This CDR3 comprises 16 residues. Germline V lookup: CDR1 SGHNT, CDR2 YYREEE (reference sequence). The V end lost 0 bases, the J end lost 12 bases, and 21 bases lay between the germline ends. This CDR3 is CASSLGGHAQGPKLFF. The CDR3 nucleotides are TGTGCCAGCAGCTTGGGTGGTCATGCCCAGGGGCCCAAGCTGTTTTTT.

The chain recombines TRBV5-1 with TRBJ2-1; D is perhaps TRBD1 (5 bases). Deletions cut 1 base from V and 9 bases from J, with 11 bases between. Germline V gives CDR1 SGHRS, CDR2 YFSETQ. The CDR3 loop spans 13 amino acids. CDR3 in DNA: TGCGCCAGCAGCTTGCAGGGAATCGGTGAGCAGTTCTTC. Protein sequence: CASSLQGIGEQFF.

This chain uses TRBV3-1 (or the pseudogene TRBV3-2) with TRBJ1-4; the match to TRBD1 covers 9 bases. The CDR3 is 15 amino acids. Germline CDR1 and CDR2: LGHDT and YNNKEL (reference sequence). The V segment lost 4 bases and the J segment 8 bases; nucleotides outside the gene matches: 8. CDR3 coding DNA: TGTGCCAGCAGCCGACCGACAGGGGGGGTCGAAAAACTGTTTTTT. Protein: CASSRPTGGVEKLFF.

This chain connects TRBV6-5 to TRBJ1-3; tentative D call: TRBD1 (5 bases). This CDR3 contains 15 residues. V was pared by 4 bases and J by 2 bases, with 12 bases between. Germline-derived CDR1 and CDR2 are MNHEY and SVGAGI. The CDR3 DNA sequence: TGTGCCAGCAGTTTACAGGTACTTGCTGGAAACACCATATATTTT. Protein sequence: CASSLQVLAGNTIYF.

V usage is TRBV10-2 and J usage is TRBJ1-5; D ambiguous. Germline lookup yields CDR1 WSHSY and CDR2 SAAADI. The V gene lost 2 bases and the J gene lost 3 bases, with 8 bases spanning the gap. CDR3 length: 14 residues. The CDR3 DNA reads TGCGCCAGCAGTGAGGGGCAGGCCAATCAGCCCCAGCATTTT. Translating it yields CASSEGQANQPQHF.

The rearrangement links TRBV3-1 (or the pseudogene TRBV3-2) to TRBJ1-1; possible D gene TRBD1, 6 bases. This CDR3 is 13 amino acids long. Trimming removed 5 bases from V and 8 bases from J, with 15 bases in between. Germline V gives CDR1 LGHDT, CDR2 YNNKEL (reference sequence). DNA for the CDR3: TGTGCCAGCAGCGCAGGGGTGGTTTGGGAAGCTTTCTTT. Translation: CASSAGVVWEAFF.

This chain uses TRBV6-6 with TRBJ1-1, with 8 bases aligning to TRBD1. V lost 0 bases and J lost 3; bases outside the gene matches: 3. Germline assignment: CDR1 MNHNY and CDR2 SVGAGI (reference sequence). The CDR3 extends over 15 amino acids. The CDR3 region has the DNA TGTGCCAGCAGTTACTCTTTGACAGGGGACACTGAAGCTTTCTTT. It is translated as CASSYSLTGDTEAFF.

The chain joins TRBV12-5 to TRBJ1-2; perhaps TRBD1 as D (5 bases). This CDR3 has 12 residues. CDR1 LGHNT and CDR2 FRNRAP come from the germline V gene. The V end was cut by 2 bases, the J end by 12 bases, with 13 bases between. CDR3 DNA sequence: TGTGCTAGTGGTTTGACGGAGGGGACCCACACCTTC. It encodes CASGLTEGTHTF.

This sequence joins TRBV29-1 and TRBJ1-2; 9 nucleotides match TRBD1. The CDR3 sequence is 13 residues long. V was pared by 6 bases and J by 4 bases, with 6 bases of the junction left unmatched. Per the germline V gene, CDR1 is SQVTM and CDR2 is ANQGSEA. CDR3 region: CSVGQGYGYGYTF. CDR3 in DNA: TGCAGCGTAGGACAGGGGTATGGCTATGGCTACACCTTC.

The chain couples TRBV18 to TRBJ1-1, with 7 bases matching TRBD1. This CDR3 is built from 14 residues. Germline V gene lookup returns CDR1 KGHSH and CDR2 LQKENI. V was clipped by 6 bases and J by 2 bases; unmatched bases: 6. CDR3 sequence: CASSRRDSNTEAFF. CDR3 coding DNA: TGTGCCAGCTCGCGTCGGGACAGTAACACTGAAGCTTTCTTT.

This clone was seen only once. CDR3 amino acids: CATSRDMRSPETQYF. The CDR3 nucleotides are TGTGCCACCAGCAGAGATATGAGGAGTCCGGAGACCCAGTACTTC. The V and J genes are TRBV15 and TRBJ2-5; no definite D call. The CDR3 is 15 residues long. V lost 0 bases and J lost 5, with 13 bases in between. CDR1 and CDR2 from the germline V gene are LNHNV and YYDKDF (reference sequence).

The gene calls are TRBV5-1 and TRBJ2-1; 9 bases agree with TRBD2. Trimming at V came to 3 bases and at J to 9 bases, leaving 10 bases not matched to a gene. The germline V gene has CDR1 SGHRS and CDR2 YFSETQ. This CDR3 comprises 15 residues. The CDR3 spells CASSWATSGKGEQFF. The CDR3 nucleotides are TGCGCCAGCAGCTGGGCGACTAGCGGTAAAGGTGAGCAGTTCTTC.

The chain couples TRBV7-8 to TRBJ1-5, with 8 bases fitting TRBD1. Losses at the gene ends were 3 bases for V and 0 bases for J; bases not matched to a gene: 7. The CDR3 length is 17 residues. Germline V gene data show CDR1 as SGHVS and CDR2 as FQNEAQ. CDR3 DNA sequence: TGTGCCAGCAGCTTGGCAGGGGGCGCCGGTAGCAATCAGCCCCAGCATTTT. Its protein product is CASSLAGGAGSNQPQHF.

CDR3 in amino acids: CASSIVGTGTTNEKLFF. CDR3 bases: TGTGCCAGTAGTATCGTGGGGACAGGTACAACTAATGAAAAACTGTTTTTT. The chain is built from TRBV19 and TRBJ1-4; 8 bases fit TRBD1. The CDR3 covers 17 residues. Trimming removed 3 bases from V and 0 bases from J; junction bases left unmatched: 6. In germline, CDR1 is LNHDA, CDR2 SQIVND (reference sequence). The whole variable domain, filled in from reference TRBV19 and TRBJ1-4, reads DGGITQSPKYLFRKEGQNVTLSCEQNLNHDAMYWYRQDPGQGLRLIYYSQIVNDFQKGDIAEGYSVSREKKESFPLTVTSAQKNPTAFYLCASSIVGTGTTNEKLFFGSGTQLSVL.

This chain links TRBV7-3 with TRBJ2-3, with 14 bases matching TRBD2. Germline V gene lookup returns CDR1 SGHTA and CDR2 FQGTGA. The CDR3 totals 16 residues. V dropped 5 bases and J dropped 6; count of bases not matched to a gene: 7. CDR3 nucleotides: TGTGCCAGCAGCCTGGGGACTAGCGGGGGTGCGGATACGCAGTATTTT. This translates into CASSLGTSGGADTQYF.